These 13 T cell receptor beta chains share one sample of origin, sequenced in a study of T cells expressing NK-cell markers. TCRdb re-called the 5' RACE reads, yielding one record per CDR3 amino acid sequence without DNA. The table counts about 550,000 distinct CDR3 sequences; 3% to 4.5% lies in the top ten. Sequencing was carried out using blood T cells: a sorted CD56 or NKG2C T cell subset, CD4+ or CD8+ T cells, or bulk PBMC T cells (not recorded which). All receptors come from a young man in good health.

The rearrangement links TRBV4-3 to TRBJ2-3; the D call of TRBD2 rests on TCRdb alone, since no DNA is present to check it. CDR3 length: 17 amino acids. CDR1 is LGHNA and CDR2 is YSLEER in the germline V gene. This CDR3 is CASSQDDFTRVRGTQYF.

The J gene is TRBJ2-1, the V gene TRBV18; TCRdb calls TRBD2, which cannot be checked without DNA. Per the germline V gene, CDR1 is KGHSH and CDR2 is LQKENI. This CDR3 is 15 amino acids long. This CDR3 reads CASSPGLAVLNEQFF.

The V and J genes are TRBV12-3 or TRBV12-4 and TRBJ2-2; TCRdb lists TRBD1, though no DNA is available to test this call. The CDR3 has 17 amino acids. CDR3 sequence: CASSLEGVETNTGELFF.

CDR3 in amino acids: CSGGTTNTGELFF. The chain uses TRBV20-1 and TRBJ2-2; TCRdb designates TRBD1, a call that cannot be tested without DNA. Germline V CDR1 and CDR2: DFQATT, SNEGSKA (reference sequence). The CDR3 is 13 residues long.

V gene TRBV25-1 combines with J gene TRBJ2-1. Germline V lookup: CDR1 MGHDK, CDR2 SYGVNS. The CDR3 loop spans 12 amino acids. This chain's CDR3 is CASSDGFGEQFF.

The V gene is TRBV13, the J gene TRBJ2-7; no DNA is available, so the TRBD1 call from TCRdb remains unchecked. The CDR3 consists of 15 residues. The V gene's germline CDR1 is PRHDT and CDR2 FYEKMQ (reference sequence). The CDR3 loop reads CASSRWGQGVYEQYF.

This chain connects TRBV6-1 to TRBJ2-2; TCRdb's D call of TRBD2 is untestable without DNA. Per germline, CDR1 MNHNS and CDR2 SASEGT. The CDR3 runs to 14 residues. The CDR3: CASMGGVGTGELFF.

Here the CDR3 reads CASSPRGGQGIYNEQFF. The chain carries TRBV5-1 and TRBJ2-1; as DNA is missing, the TRBD1 call by TCRdb cannot be tested. The germline V gene encodes CDR1 SGHRS and CDR2 YFSETQ. This CDR3 spans 17 amino acids. Drawing the rest from reference TRBV5-1 and TRBJ2-1, the complete variable domain is KAGVTQTPRYLIKTRGQQVTLSCSPISGHRSVSWYQQTPGQGLQFLFEYFSETQRNKGNFPGRFSGRQFSNSRSEMNVSTLELGDSALYLCASSPRGGQGIYNEQFFGPGTRLTVL.

The CDR3: CSARQPPGQGRHEQFF. The chain combines TRBV20-1 with TRBJ2-1; with no DNA, the TCRdb D assignment of TRBD1 cannot be verified. Germline-derived CDR1 and CDR2 are DFQATT and SNEGSKA (reference sequence). The CDR3 has 16 amino acids.

This sequence joins TRBV6-1 and TRBJ1-1. The CDR3 loop spans 14 amino acids. Germline CDR1 is MNHNS and CDR2 is SASEGT. The CDR3 loop is CASSRPGENTEAFF.

The rearrangement joins TRBV5-1 to TRBJ2-1; the TCRdb D gene call, TRBD1, has no DNA to confirm it. This CDR3 comprises 13 residues. The V gene's germline CDR1 is SGHRS and CDR2 YFSETQ. CDR3 sequence reads: CASSYTGTKNQFF.

The V gene is TRBV25-1, the J gene TRBJ1-1; TCRdb's D call, TRBD1, is unchecked because there is no DNA. The CDR3 has 16 residues. Per germline, CDR1 MGHDK and CDR2 SYGVNS. CDR3 sequence reads: CASSDGGTGLNTEAFF.

The genes are TRBV20-1 and TRBJ1-1. Germline V lookup: CDR1 DFQATT, CDR2 SNEGSKA (reference sequence). The CDR3 contains 14 residues. CDR3 in amino acids: CSALRYQGPTEAFF.